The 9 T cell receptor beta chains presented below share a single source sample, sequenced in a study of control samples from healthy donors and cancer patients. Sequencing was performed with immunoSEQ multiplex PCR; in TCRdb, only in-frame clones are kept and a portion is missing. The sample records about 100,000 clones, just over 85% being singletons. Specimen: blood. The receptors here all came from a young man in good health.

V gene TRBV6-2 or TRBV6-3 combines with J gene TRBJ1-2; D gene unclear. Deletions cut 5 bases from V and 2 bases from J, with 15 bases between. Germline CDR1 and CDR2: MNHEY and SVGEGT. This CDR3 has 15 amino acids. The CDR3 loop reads CASSLGPAFNYGYTF. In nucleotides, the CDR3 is TGTGCCAGCAGTCTCGGGCCAGCCTTCAACTATGGCTACACCTTC.

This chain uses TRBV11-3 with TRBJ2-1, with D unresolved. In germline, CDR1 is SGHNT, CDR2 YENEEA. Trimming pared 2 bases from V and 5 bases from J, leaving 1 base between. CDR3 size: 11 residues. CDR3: CASSLNNEQFF. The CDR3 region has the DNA TGTGCCAGCAGCTTAAACAATGAGCAGTTCTTC.

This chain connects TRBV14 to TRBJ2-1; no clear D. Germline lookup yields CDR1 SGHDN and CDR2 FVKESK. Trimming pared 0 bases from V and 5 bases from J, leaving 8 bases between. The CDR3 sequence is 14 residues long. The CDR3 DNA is TGTGCCAGCAGCCAAGATCTCGCCAACAATGAGCAGTTCTTC. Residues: CASSQDLANNEQFF.

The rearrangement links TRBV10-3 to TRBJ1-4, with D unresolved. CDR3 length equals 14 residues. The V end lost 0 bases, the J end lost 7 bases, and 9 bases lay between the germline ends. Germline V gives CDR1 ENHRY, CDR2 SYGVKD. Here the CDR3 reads CAISESKGFEKLFF. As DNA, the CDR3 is TGTGCCATCAGTGAGTCGAAGGGATTTGAAAAACTGTTTTTT.

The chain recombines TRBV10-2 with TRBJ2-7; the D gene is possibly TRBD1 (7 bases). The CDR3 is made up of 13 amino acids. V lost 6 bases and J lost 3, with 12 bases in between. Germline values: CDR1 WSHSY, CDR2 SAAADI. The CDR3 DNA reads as TGCGCCAGCAGGGAGGGGGCGTACTACGAGCAGTACTTC. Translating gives CASREGAYYEQYF.

CDR3 nucleotides: TGTGCCAGCAGCTTAGCGGGCGGCGGGGAGACCCAGTACTTC. It yields the protein CASSLAGGGETQYF. This chain uses TRBV7-2 with TRBJ2-5, with D perhaps matching TRBD2 (5 bases). V lost 0 bases and J 5 bases, leaving 10 bases between the germline ends. The CDR3 is 14 amino acids. The germline CDR1 and CDR2 sequences are SGHTA and FQGNSA. Full variable domain (outside the CDR3, taken from reference TRBV7-2 and TRBJ2-5): GAGVSQSPSNKVTEKGKDVELRCDPISGHTALYWYRQSLGQGLEFLIYFQGNSAPDKSGLPSDRFSAERTGGSVSTLTIQRTQQEDSAVYLCASSLAGGGETQYFGPGTRLLVL.

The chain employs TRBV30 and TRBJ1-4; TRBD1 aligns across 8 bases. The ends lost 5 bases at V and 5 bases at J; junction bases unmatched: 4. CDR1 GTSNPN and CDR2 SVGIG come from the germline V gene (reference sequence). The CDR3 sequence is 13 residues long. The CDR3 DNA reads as TGTGCCTGGGTCAGGGGGCGAAATGAAAAACTGTTTTTT. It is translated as CAWVRGRNEKLFF. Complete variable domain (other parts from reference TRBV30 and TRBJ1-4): SQTIHQWPATLVQPVGSPLSLECTVEGTSNPNLYWYRQAAGRGLQLLFYSVGIGQISSEVPQNLSASRPQDRQFILSSKKLLLSDSGFYLCAWVRGRNEKLFFGSGTQLSVL.

CDR3 in amino acids: CASSSGGNRAFF. DNA for the CDR3: TGTGCCAGCAGCTCTGGGGGGAACAGGGCTTTCTTT. This chain connects TRBV7-9 to TRBJ1-1; D may be TRBD1 (5 bases). Germline CDR1 and CDR2: SEHNR and FQNEAQ (reference sequence). Trimming removed 4 bases at V and 11 bases at J, with 14 bases between. The CDR3 spans 12 residues.

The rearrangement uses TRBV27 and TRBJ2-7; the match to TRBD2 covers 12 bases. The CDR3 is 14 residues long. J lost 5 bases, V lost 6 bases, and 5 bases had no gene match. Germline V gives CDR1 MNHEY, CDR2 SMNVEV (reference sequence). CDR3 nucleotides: TGTGCCAGCAGGCTAGCGGGAGGGCCCAACGAGCAGTACTTC. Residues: CASRLAGGPNEQYF.